What follows are 27 T cell receptor beta chains derived from one specimen sequenced in a study of cytomegalovirus exposure and HLA in healthy donors. The study ran its PCR with 60 Vbeta and 13 Jbeta primers. The method was immunoSEQ multiplex PCR; TCRdb's version includes in-frame clones alone and lacks a portion of them. Here the sample spans under 110,000 clones, 65% to 85% being singletons. Sequences were obtained from PBMCs. The source is a woman aged 40 to 49 in good health and CMV-seronegative.

The gene calls are TRBV19 and TRBJ2-1, with a tentative D call TRBD2 (6 bases). The CDR3 contains 12 residues. The V and J ends lost 3 bases and 7 bases respectively, with 7 bases between them. CDR1 and CDR2 from the germline V gene are LNHDA and SQIVND (reference sequence). As DNA, the CDR3 is TGTGCCAGTAGTATTGGAGGGAATGAGCAGTTCTTC. Protein sequence: CASSIGGNEQFF.

Details on this clone: One end of the junction is discordant with germline, which a read error may explain. This sample includes further DNA sequences coding for the same CDR3. V usage is TRBV7-8 and J usage is TRBJ1-6; no definite D call. The germline V gene encodes CDR1 SGHVS and CDR2 FQNEAQ. This CDR3 comprises 17 residues. CDR3 sequence reads: CASSLGTVLPYNSPLHF. In nucleotides, the CDR3 is TGTGCCAGCAGCTTAGGAACAGTCCTCCCTTATAATTCCCCCCTCCACTTT.

V gene TRBV9 combines with J gene TRBJ2-1; 7 nucleotides agree with TRBD2. Losses at the gene ends were 1 base for V and 4 bases for J; bases not matched to a gene: 2. The V gene's germline CDR1 is SGDLS and CDR2 YYNGEE. This CDR3 has 14 residues. The CDR3 coding sequence is TGTGCCAGCAGCGTAATGGGGGGGTACAATGAGCAGTTCTTC. It is translated as CASSVMGGYNEQFF.

The V gene is TRBV7-2, the J gene TRBJ1-5; D is unresolved. The CDR3 has 13 amino acids. Germline loops: CDR1 SGHTA, CDR2 FQGNSA. V was trimmed by 3 bases and J by 4 bases, leaving 7 bases between them. CDR3 sequence reads: CASSFGANQPQHF. The CDR3 DNA reads as TGTGCCAGCAGCTTCGGAGCAAATCAGCCCCAGCATTTT.

J is TRBJ1-4 and V is TRBV27, with 9 bases fitting TRBD1. The germline V gene has CDR1 MNHEY and CDR2 SMNVEV (reference sequence). The J segment lost 7 bases and the V segment lost 2 bases, leaving 2 bases of the junction unmatched. The CDR3 has 14 amino acids. CDR3 nucleotides: TGTGCCAGCAGTTTAAGGACAGGGGTTGAAAAACTGTTTTTT. Encoded protein: CASSLRTGVEKLFF.

The V and J genes are TRBV28 and TRBJ2-7, with D possibly matching TRBD2 (6 bases). CDR1 and CDR2 (germline): MDHEN, SYDVKM. The ends were cut back, 2 bases at V and 6 bases at J, with 11 bases in the middle. This CDR3 comprises 13 residues. CDR3 bases: TGTGCCAGCAGTTTAGGTACGGGAGCCGAGCAGTACTTC. Protein sequence: CASSLGTGAEQYF.

The chain recombines TRBV7-6 with TRBJ2-3; D is perhaps TRBD2 (5 bases). V lost 1 base to trimming and J lost 4 bases, with 12 bases between them. The CDR3 is made up of 15 amino acids. Germline values: CDR1 SGHVS, CDR2 FNYEAQ. This CDR3 is CASSLDQGGADTQYF. The CDR3 nucleotides read TGTGCCAGCAGCTTAGACCAAGGAGGAGCAGATACGCAGTATTTT. Based on the CDR3 plus reference TRBV7-6 and TRBJ2-3, the full variable domain is GAGVSQSPRYKVTKRGQDVALRCDPISGHVSLYWYRQALGQGPEFLTYFNYEAQQDKSGLPNDRFSAERPEGSISTLTIQRTEQRDSAMYRCASSLDQGGADTQYFGPGTRLTVL.

V and J are TRBV5-1 and TRBJ2-3; 9 bases align to TRBD1. The CDR3 length is 16 residues. Losses at the gene ends were 4 bases for V and 2 bases for J; bases not matched to a gene: 8. The germline CDR1 and CDR2 sequences are SGHRS and YFSETQ. CDR3 coding DNA: TGCGCCAGCAGCCCGATGGGACAGGGATTCACAGATACGCAGTATTTT. Translating it yields CASSPMGQGFTDTQYF.

The chain is built from TRBV2 and TRBJ1-1; 7 nucleotides line up with TRBD1. CDR3 length: 14 residues. J gave up 4 bases and V 2 bases, and 4 bases lay outside the gene matches. Germline V CDR1 and CDR2: SNHLY, FYNNEI. This CDR3 is CASSEIKGATEAFF. The CDR3 nucleotides read TGTGCCAGCAGTGAAATTAAGGGGGCCACTGAAGCTTTCTTT.

V is TRBV7-8 and J is TRBJ2-3; D is unclear. The CDR3 loop spans 13 amino acids. Trimming removed 5 bases at V and 6 bases at J, with 12 bases between. Germline V lookup: CDR1 SGHVS, CDR2 FQNEAQ. CDR3 region: CASSPLRRDTQYF. The CDR3 coding sequence is TGTGCCAGCAGCCCGCTTCGCCGGGATACGCAGTATTTT.

The chain carries TRBV6-6 and TRBJ2-1, with 7 bases aligning to TRBD1. This CDR3 has 14 amino acids. The germline CDR1 and CDR2 sequences are MNHNY and SVGAGI (reference sequence). V lost 5 bases, J lost 5 bases, and 6 bases stayed unmatched. CDR3 region: CASSPQGVDNEQFF. The CDR3 bases are TGTGCCAGCAGTCCTCAGGGGGTAGACAATGAGCAGTTCTTC.

The V call is TRBV19, the J call TRBJ2-7; D is perhaps TRBD1 (5 bases). The V gene lost 10 bases and the J gene lost 2 bases, with 18 bases spanning the gap. The CDR3 is made up of 14 amino acids. CDR1 is LNHDA and CDR2 is SQIVND in the germline V gene (reference sequence). The CDR3 nucleotides read TGTGCCAATCAGGGTCGGAAGGCTCCCTACGAGCAGTACTTC. Its protein product is CANQGRKAPYEQYF.

The V and J genes are TRBV7-2 and TRBJ2-7; the D gene is possibly TRBD1 (6 bases). V shed 1 base and J shed 0 bases, with 10 bases lying between them. The length of the CDR3 is 15 residues. From germline, CDR1 is SGHTA and CDR2 FQGNSA. The CDR3 sequence: CASSLVTGNSYEQYF. As DNA, the CDR3 is TGTGCCAGCAGCTTAGTGACAGGAAACTCCTACGAGCAGTACTTC.

The V call is TRBV20-1, the J call TRBJ2-3, with D hard to call. Germline lookup yields CDR1 DFQATT and CDR2 SNEGSKA (reference sequence). With 3 bases removed from V and 6 bases from J, the gap between germline ends came to 4 bases. The CDR3 extends over 10 amino acids. The DNA of the CDR3 is TGCAGTGCTAGGAGGGATACGCAGTATTTT. Protein product: CSARRDTQYF.

On this clone itself: Other nucleotide sequences in the sample specify the same CDR3. The chain links TRBV7-9 to TRBJ1-1; 7 nucleotides match TRBD1. Germline CDR1 and CDR2: SEHNR and FQNEAQ (reference sequence). The CDR3 has 14 residues. Unmatched junction bases numbered 2, after V lost 3 bases and J lost 1 base. The CDR3 protein is CASSLGQKNTEAFF. CDR3 sequence (DNA): TGTGCCAGCAGCTTGGGACAGAAGAACACTGAAGCTTTCTTT.

The rearrangement joins TRBV9 to TRBJ2-7; 8 bases match TRBD2. CDR1 and CDR2 (germline): SGDLS, YYNGEE. The CDR3 runs to 15 residues. The trim removed 3 bases at V and 2 bases at J, leaving 7 bases unmatched. DNA for the CDR3: TGTGCCAGCAGCGGCGGACTAGCATCTACCTACGAGCAGTACTTC. It yields the protein CASSGGLASTYEQYF.

This CDR3 is CASSLDWAGYNEQFF. CDR3 sequence (DNA): TGTGCCAGCAGCTTAGATTGGGCCGGTTACAATGAGCAGTTCTTC. V usage is TRBV11-3 and J usage is TRBJ2-1; no clear D. Trimming took 0 bases from V and 4 from J, leaving 10 bases between them. CDR1 is SGHNT, CDR2 YENEEA, per germline. The CDR3 extends over 15 amino acids.

V is TRBV5-1 and J is TRBJ1-2; 8 bases match TRBD1. Germline trimming cut 3 bases from V and 8 bases from J; bases unmatched to any gene: 12. The CDR3 has 15 amino acids. The V gene's germline CDR1 is SGHRS and CDR2 YFSETQ. Here the CDR3 reads CASSSGATGVGGYTF. CDR3 nucleotides: TGCGCCAGCAGCTCGGGTGCGACAGGGGTAGGAGGCTACACCTTC.

As for this clone: Within the sample, other DNA sequences also encode this same CDR3. The chain employs TRBV19 and TRBJ2-7; 9 bases agree with TRBD1. V shed 3 bases, J shed 3 bases, and the junction held 3 bases outside the gene matches. Germline CDR1 is LNHDA and CDR2 is SQIVND (reference sequence). The CDR3 contains 14 residues. CDR3 region: CASSIGTGRYEQYF. The CDR3 DNA sequence: TGTGCCAGTAGTATTGGGACAGGGCGCTACGAGCAGTACTTC. The complete variable domain, with remaining parts taken from reference TRBV19 and TRBJ2-7, reads DGGITQSPKYLFRKEGQNVTLSCEQNLNHDAMYWYRQDPGQGLRLIYYSQIVNDFQKGDIAEGYSVSREKKESFPLTVTSAQKNPTAFYLCASSIGTGRYEQYFGPGTRLTVT.

The chain carries TRBV9 and TRBJ2-2; 7 bases agree with TRBD1. Germline CDR1 reads SGDLS; CDR2 reads YYNGEE. With 2 bases clipped from V and 1 base from J, the junction kept 2 bases outside the gene matches. The CDR3 loop spans 15 amino acids. DNA of the CDR3: TGTGCCAGCAGCGTCCGGGACAGGAACACCGGGGAGCTGTTTTTT. Translating it yields CASSVRDRNTGELFF.

The V call is TRBV7-6, the J call TRBJ2-5, with 10 positions matching TRBD1. The CDR3 runs 13 residues. Germline V gene data show CDR1 as SGHVS and CDR2 as FNYEAQ. Losses at the gene ends were 3 bases for V and 6 bases for J; bases not matched to a gene: 1. Here the CDR3 reads CASSLGQGKTQYF. DNA of the CDR3: TGTGCCAGCAGCTTGGGACAGGGGAAGACCCAGTACTTC.

The chain's CDR3 is CASSQPGQVHNEQFF. In DNA form, the CDR3 reads TGCGCCAGCAGCCAGCCCGGACAGGTCCACAATGAGCAGTTCTTC. This rearrangement joins TRBV5-1 to TRBJ2-1, with 7 bases matching TRBD1. The CDR3 has 15 residues. The junction had 9 bases not matched to a gene; V was cut back by 4 bases and J by 5 bases. CDR1 is SGHRS, CDR2 YFSETQ, per germline. Full variable domain (outside the CDR3, taken from reference TRBV5-1 and TRBJ2-1): KAGVTQTPRYLIKTRGQQVTLSCSPISGHRSVSWYQQTPGQGLQFLFEYFSETQRNKGNFPGRFSGRQFSNSRSEMNVSTLELGDSALYLCASSQPGQVHNEQFFGPGTRLTVL.

The chain joins TRBV6-5 to TRBJ1-2; a weak D match, TRBD1 (5 bases). The CDR3 has 15 residues. The germline gives CDR1 MNHEY, CDR2 SVGAGI. Trimming took off 6 bases at V and 2 bases at J, with 16 bases between the two ends. CDR3 amino acids: CASSPGWLGNYGYTF. The CDR3 DNA is TGTGCCAGCAGCCCAGGGTGGTTGGGGAACTATGGCTACACCTTC.

The chain employs TRBV7-2 and TRBJ1-6; TRBD1 might be the D (6 bases). With 7 bases removed from V and 10 bases from J, the gap between germline ends came to 14 bases. Germline V gene sequence: CDR1 SGHTA, CDR2 FQGNSA. There are 13 residues in the CDR3. CDR3 nucleotides: TGTGCCAGCAAGGGCAGGGGTGGCTCACCCCTCCACTTT. Translating it yields CASKGRGGSPLHF.

This clone was seen only a few times. V gene TRBV28 combines with J gene TRBJ1-1; no reliable D call. Trimming pared 6 bases from V and 0 bases from J, leaving 11 bases between. The CDR3 has 14 residues. From germline, CDR1 is MDHEN and CDR2 SYDVKM. The CDR3 DNA reads TGTGCCAGCAGGGTAAGCGGCATGAACACTGAAGCTTTCTTT. Protein product: CASRVSGMNTEAFF.

In its sample, this clone was seen a few times. The J gene is TRBJ2-3, the V gene TRBV15; 8 bases align to TRBD2. The junction had 7 bases not matched to a gene; V was cut back by 9 bases and J by 2 bases. Germline V lookup: CDR1 LNHNV, CDR2 YYDKDF (reference sequence). There are 14 residues in the CDR3. CDR3 residues: CATRAGADTDTQYF. The CDR3, as DNA: TGTGCCACTAGAGCGGGAGCCGACACAGATACGCAGTATTTT.

This clone was detected a few times. The chain combines TRBV9 with TRBJ2-3; 10 bases are shared with TRBD1. This CDR3 has 18 residues. Germline V gene sequence: CDR1 SGDLS, CDR2 YYNGEE. V gave up 0 bases and J gave up 5 bases; unmatched junction bases: 12. The CDR3, as DNA: TGTGCCAGCAGCGTAGATAAGGAGGGGACAGGGGTAGAAGATACGCAGTATTTT. The encoded protein is CASSVDKEGTGVEDTQYF.